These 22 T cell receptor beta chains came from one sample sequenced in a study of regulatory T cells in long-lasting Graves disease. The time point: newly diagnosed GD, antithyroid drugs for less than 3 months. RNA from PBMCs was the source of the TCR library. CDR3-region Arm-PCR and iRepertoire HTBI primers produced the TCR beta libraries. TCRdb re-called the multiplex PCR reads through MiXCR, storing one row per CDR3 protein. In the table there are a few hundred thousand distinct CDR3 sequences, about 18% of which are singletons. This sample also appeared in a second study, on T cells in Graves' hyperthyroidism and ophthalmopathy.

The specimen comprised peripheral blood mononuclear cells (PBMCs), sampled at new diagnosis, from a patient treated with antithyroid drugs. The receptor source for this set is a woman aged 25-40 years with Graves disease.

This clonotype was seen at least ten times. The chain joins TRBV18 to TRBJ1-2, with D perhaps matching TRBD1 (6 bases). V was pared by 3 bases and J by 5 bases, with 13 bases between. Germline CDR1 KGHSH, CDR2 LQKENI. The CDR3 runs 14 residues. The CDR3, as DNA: TGTGCCAGCTCACCCGCCGGACAGTTTTATGGCTACACCTTC. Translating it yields CASSPAGQFYGYTF.

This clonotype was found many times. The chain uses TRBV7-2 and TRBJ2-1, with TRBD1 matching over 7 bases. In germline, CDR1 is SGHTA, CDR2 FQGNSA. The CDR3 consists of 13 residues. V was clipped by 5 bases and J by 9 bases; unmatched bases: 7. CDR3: CASSPRQGIEQFF. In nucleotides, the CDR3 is TGTGCCAGCAGCCCGAGACAGGGCATTGAGCAGTTCTTC.

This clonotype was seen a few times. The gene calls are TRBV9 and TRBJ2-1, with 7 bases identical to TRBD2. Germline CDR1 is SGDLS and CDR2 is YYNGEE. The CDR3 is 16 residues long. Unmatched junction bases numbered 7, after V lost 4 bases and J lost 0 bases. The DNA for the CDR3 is TGTGCCAGCAGCCCCGGGGGGTCCAGCTCCTACAATGAGCAGTTCTTC. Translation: CASSPGGSSSYNEQFF.

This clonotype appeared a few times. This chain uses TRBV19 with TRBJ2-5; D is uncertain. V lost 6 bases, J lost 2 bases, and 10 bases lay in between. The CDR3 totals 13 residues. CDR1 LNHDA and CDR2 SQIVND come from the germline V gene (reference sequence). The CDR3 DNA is TGTGCCAGTAGAGGCGCACGACAAGAGACCCAGTACTTC. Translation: CASRGARQETQYF. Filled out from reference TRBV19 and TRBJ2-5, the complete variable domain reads DGGITQSPKYLFRKEGQNVTLSCEQNLNHDAMYWYRQDPGQGLRLIYYSQIVNDFQKGDIAEGYSVSREKKESFPLTVTSAQKNPTAFYLCASRGARQETQYFGPGTRLLVL.

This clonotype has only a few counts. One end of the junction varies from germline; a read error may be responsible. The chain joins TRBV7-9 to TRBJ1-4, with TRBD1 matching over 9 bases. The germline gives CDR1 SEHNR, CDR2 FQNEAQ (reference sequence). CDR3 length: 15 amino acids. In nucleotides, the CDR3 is TGTGCCAGCAGCCCCCTACAGGGGGCTAATAAAAAACTGTTTTTT. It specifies CASSPLQGANKKLFF.

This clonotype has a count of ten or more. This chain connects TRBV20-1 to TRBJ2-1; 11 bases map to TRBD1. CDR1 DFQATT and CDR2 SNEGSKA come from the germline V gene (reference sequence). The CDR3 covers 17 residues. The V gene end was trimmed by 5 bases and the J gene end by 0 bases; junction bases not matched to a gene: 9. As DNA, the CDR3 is TGCAGTGCTTCCGGGACAGGGGGGGCCAGCTCCTACAATGAGCAGTTCTTC. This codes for CSASGTGGASSYNEQFF.

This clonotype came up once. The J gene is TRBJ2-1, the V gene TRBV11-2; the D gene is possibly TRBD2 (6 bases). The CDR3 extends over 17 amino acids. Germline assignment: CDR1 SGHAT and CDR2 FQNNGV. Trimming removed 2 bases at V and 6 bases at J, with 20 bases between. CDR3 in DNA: TGTGCCAGCAGCTTATCGGGGGAGCCTCTGGTCTTCAATGAGCAGTTCTTC. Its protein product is CASSLSGEPLVFNEQFF.

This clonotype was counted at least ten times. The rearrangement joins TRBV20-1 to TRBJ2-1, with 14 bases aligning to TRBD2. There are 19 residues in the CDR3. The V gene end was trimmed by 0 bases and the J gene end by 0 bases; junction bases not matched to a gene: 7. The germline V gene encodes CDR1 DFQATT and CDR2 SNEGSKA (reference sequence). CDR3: CSARDWGLAGAGSYNEQFF. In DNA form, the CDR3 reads TGCAGTGCTAGAGATTGGGGACTAGCGGGGGCCGGCTCCTACAATGAGCAGTTCTTC.

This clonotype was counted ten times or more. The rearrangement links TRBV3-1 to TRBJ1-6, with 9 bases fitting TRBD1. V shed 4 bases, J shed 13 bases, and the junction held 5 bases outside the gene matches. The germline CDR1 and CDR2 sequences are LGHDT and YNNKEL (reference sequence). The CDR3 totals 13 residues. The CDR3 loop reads CASSRTGARPLHF. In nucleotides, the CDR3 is TGTGCCAGCAGCCGGACAGGGGCAAGGCCCCTCCACTTT.

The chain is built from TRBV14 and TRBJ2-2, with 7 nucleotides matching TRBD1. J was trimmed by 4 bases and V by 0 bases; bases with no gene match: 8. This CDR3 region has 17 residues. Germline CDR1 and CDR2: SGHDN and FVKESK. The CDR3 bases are TGTGCCAGCAGCCAAGAAAACAGGGGCAGTAGCACCGGGGAGCTGTTTTTT. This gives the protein CASSQENRGSSTGELFF.

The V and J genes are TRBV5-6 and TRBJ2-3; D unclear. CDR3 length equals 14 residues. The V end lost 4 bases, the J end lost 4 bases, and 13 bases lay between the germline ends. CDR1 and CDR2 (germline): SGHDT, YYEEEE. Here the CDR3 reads CASSGEIQADTQYF. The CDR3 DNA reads TGTGCCAGCAGCGGGGAAATCCAGGCAGATACGCAGTATTTT. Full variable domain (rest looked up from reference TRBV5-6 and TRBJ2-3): DAGVTQSPTHLIKTRGQQVTLRCSPKSGHDTVSWYQQALGQGPQFIFQYYEEEERQRGNFPDRFSGHQFPNYSSELNVNALLLGDSALYLCASSGEIQADTQYFGPGTRLTVL.

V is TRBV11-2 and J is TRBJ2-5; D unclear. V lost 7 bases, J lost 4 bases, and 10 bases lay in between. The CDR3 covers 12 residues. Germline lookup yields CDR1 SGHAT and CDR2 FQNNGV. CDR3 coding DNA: TGTGCCAGCACCAACACTGGAGAGACCCAGTACTTC. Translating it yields CASTNTGETQYF.

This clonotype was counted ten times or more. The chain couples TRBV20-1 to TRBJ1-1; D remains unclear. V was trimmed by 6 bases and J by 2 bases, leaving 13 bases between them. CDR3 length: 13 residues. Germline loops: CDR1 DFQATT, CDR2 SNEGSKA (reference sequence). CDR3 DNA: TGCAGTGCCCAGAAAGACCCAAACACTGAAGCTTTCTTT. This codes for CSAQKDPNTEAFF.

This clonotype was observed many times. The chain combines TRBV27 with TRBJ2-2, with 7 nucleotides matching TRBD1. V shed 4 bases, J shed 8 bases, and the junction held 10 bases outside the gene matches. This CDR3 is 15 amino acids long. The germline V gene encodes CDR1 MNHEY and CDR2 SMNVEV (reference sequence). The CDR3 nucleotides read TGTGCCAGCAGTTCTGGACAGGTGCTAGGGGGGGAGCTGTTTTTT. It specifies CASSSGQVLGGELFF.

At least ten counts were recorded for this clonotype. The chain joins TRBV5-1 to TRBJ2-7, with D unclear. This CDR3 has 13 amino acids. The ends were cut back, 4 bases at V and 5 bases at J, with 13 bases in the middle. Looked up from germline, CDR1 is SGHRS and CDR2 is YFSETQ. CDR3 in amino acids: CASSRTASDEQYF. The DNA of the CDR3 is TGCGCCAGCAGCCGGACCGCCAGCGACGAGCAGTACTTC.

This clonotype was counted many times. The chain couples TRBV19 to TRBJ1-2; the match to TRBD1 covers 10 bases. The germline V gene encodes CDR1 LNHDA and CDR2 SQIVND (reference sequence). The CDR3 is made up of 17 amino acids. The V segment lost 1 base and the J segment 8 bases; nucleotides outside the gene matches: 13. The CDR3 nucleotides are TGTGCCAGTAGTATAGTAGGGACAGGGGTTCTTCGAGGAGGCTACACCTTC. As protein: CASSIVGTGVLRGGYTF.

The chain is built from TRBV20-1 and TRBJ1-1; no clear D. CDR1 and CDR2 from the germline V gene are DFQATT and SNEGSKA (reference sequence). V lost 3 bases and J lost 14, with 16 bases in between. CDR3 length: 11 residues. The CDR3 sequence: CSASRTDWVFF. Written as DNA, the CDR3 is TGCAGTGCTAGCAGGACGGACTGGGTGTTCTTT.

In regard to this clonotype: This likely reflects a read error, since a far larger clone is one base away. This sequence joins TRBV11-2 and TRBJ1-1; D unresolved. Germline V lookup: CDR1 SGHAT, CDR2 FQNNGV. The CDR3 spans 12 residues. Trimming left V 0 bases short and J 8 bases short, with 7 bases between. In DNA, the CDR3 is TGTGCCAGCAGCTTAGAGAGGGTGGAAGCTTTCTTT. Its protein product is CASSLERVEAFF. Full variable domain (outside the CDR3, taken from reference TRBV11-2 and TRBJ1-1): EAGVAQSPRYKIIEKRQSVAFWCNPISGHATLYWYQQILGQGPKLLIQFQNNGVVDDSQLPKDRFSAERLKGVDSTLKIQPAKLEDSAVYLCASSLERVEAFFGQGTRLTVV.

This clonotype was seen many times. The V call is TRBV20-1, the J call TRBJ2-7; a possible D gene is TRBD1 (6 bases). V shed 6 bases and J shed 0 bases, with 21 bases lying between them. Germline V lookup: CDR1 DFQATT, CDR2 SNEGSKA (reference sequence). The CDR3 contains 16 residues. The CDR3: CSASLLTGLSSYEQYF. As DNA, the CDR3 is TGCAGTGCGAGCCTGCTGACAGGCCTAAGCTCCTACGAGCAGTACTTC.

The CDR3 sequence is CASSSTSGTSVVNQPQHF. The CDR3, as DNA: TGTGCCAGCAGCTCAACCTCCGGGACATCTGTCGTCAATCAGCCCCAGCATTTT. The chain has TRBV7-9 and TRBJ1-5; maybe TRBD1 (6 bases). Trimming stripped 4 bases from V and 3 bases from J, with 22 bases between. There are 18 residues in the CDR3. Looked up from germline, CDR1 is SEHNR and CDR2 is FQNEAQ (reference sequence).

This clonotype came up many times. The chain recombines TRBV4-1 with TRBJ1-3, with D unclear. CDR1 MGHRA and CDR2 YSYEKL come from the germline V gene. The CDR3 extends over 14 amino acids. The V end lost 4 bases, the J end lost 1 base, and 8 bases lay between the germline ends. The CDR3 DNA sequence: TGCGCCAGCAGCCGCCGGGTTTCTGGAAACACCATATATTTT. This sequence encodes CASSRRVSGNTIYF.

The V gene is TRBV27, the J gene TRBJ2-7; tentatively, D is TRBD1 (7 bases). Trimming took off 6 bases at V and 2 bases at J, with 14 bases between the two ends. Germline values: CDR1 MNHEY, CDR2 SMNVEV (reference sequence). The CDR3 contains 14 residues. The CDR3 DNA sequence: TGTGCCAGCAGGGTGCAGGGGGGACCCTACGAGCAGTACTTC. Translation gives CASRVQGGPYEQYF.